One sample yielded the 25 T cell receptor beta chains listed below, sequenced in a study of breast tumors, draining lymph nodes, adjacent tissues. TCRdb used MiXCR to reprocess the multiplex PCR reads, holding one entry per CDR3 protein. In the table there are around 230,000 distinct CDR3 sequences, 32% of which are singletons. The lymph nodes were axillary draining lymph nodes from breast cancer patients. Sequencing input: axillary lymph node tissue. The source is a female donor with breast cancer. Some clones in this sample may be carry-over from other donors' samples.

Concerning this clonotype itself: A much larger clone sits a single nucleotide away, making a read error possible. This likely comes from a read error, as the CDR3 has no conserved phenylalanine or tryptophan at its end. The chain combines TRBV7-9 with TRBJ1-1; 7 bases line up with TRBD1. The CDR3 runs to 14 residues. J was trimmed by 0 bases and V by 5 bases; bases with no gene match: 3. Germline CDR1 and CDR2: SEHNR and FQNEAQ (reference sequence). The CDR3 is CASSRGQMNTEAFL. The CDR3 DNA reads TGTGCCAGCAGCCGGGGACAGATGAACACTGAAGCTTTCCTT.

The chain recombines TRBV12-5 with TRBJ2-5, with D perhaps TRBD1 (6 bases). This CDR3 is built from 17 residues. Germline-derived CDR1 and CDR2 are LGHNT and FRNRAP. Trimming stripped 3 bases from V and 4 bases from J, with 21 bases between. CDR3 nucleotide sequence: TGTGCTAGTGGTTTCCCGTGGCAGGGGCGGATGGGAGAGACCCAGTACTTC. It translates to CASGFPWQGRMGETQYF.

Many counts were recorded for this clonotype. The chain uses TRBV7-9 and TRBJ2-7; TRBD2 matches at 7 bases. Per germline, CDR1 SEHNR and CDR2 FQNEAQ (reference sequence). The J segment lost 5 bases and the V segment lost 0 bases, leaving 1 base of the junction unmatched. The CDR3 has 13 residues. The CDR3 loop reads CASSLAGGNEQYF. CDR3 bases: TGTGCCAGCAGCTTAGCGGGGGGGAACGAGCAGTACTTC.

Many counts were recorded for this clonotype. This chain connects TRBV7-6 to TRBJ2-1; the D is unclear. Germline-derived CDR1 and CDR2 are SGHVS and FNYEAQ. Trimming left V 0 bases short and J 6 bases short, with 12 bases between. The CDR3 loop spans 15 amino acids. CDR3 sequence: CASSLAKLAPNEQFF. The CDR3 coding sequence is TGTGCCAGCAGCTTAGCGAAACTGGCCCCCAATGAGCAGTTCTTC.

V gene TRBV13 combines with J gene TRBJ2-5, with 9 bases lining up with TRBD2. This CDR3 comprises 16 residues. V gave up 5 bases and J gave up 5 bases; unmatched junction bases: 12. Per germline, CDR1 PRHDT and CDR2 FYEKMQ (reference sequence). The DNA of the CDR3 is TGTGCCAGCAGCACTTTAGCGGGAGCGCATGAGGAGACCCAGTACTTC. Encoded protein: CASSTLAGAHEETQYF. Full variable domain (remainder filled in from reference TRBV13 and TRBJ2-5): AAGVIQSPRHLIKEKRETATLKCYPIPRHDTVYWYQQGPGQDPQFLISFYEKMQSDKGSIPDRFSAQQFSDYHSELNMSSLELGDSALYFCASSTLAGAHEETQYFGPGTRLLVL.

The chain carries TRBV29-1 and TRBJ1-2; tentatively, D is TRBD1 (5 bases). V was clipped by 6 bases and J by 0 bases, with 8 bases between them. Germline V gives CDR1 SQVTM, CDR2 ANQGSEA. The CDR3 runs 12 residues. The CDR3 reads CSVTRANYGYTF. The CDR3 DNA is TGCAGCGTGACCAGGGCTAACTATGGCTACACCTTC.

This clonotype was recorded at least ten times. This chain connects TRBV7-9 to TRBJ2-7; 9 positions match TRBD2. The V and J ends lost 4 bases and 6 bases, in that order; junction bases with no gene match: 13. Germline V CDR1 and CDR2: SEHNR, FQNEAQ (reference sequence). The CDR3 runs 16 residues. CDR3 nucleotides: TGTGCCAGCAGCTCTTTATGGGCTAGCGGGGTGAGCGAGCAGTACTTC. This translates into CASSSLWASGVSEQYF.

The sample holds many counts of this clonotype. The gene calls are TRBV6-1 and TRBJ1-1, with TRBD1 matching over 8 bases. J was trimmed by 11 bases and V by 5 bases; bases with no gene match: 10. This CDR3 spans 13 amino acids. The germline gives CDR1 MNHNS, CDR2 SASEGT. The CDR3 sequence: CASSSGQAVKAFF. The CDR3 DNA follows: TGTGCCAGCAGTTCGGGACAGGCCGTGAAGGCTTTCTTT.

The chain carries TRBV10-2 and TRBJ1-1, with TRBD1 matching over 8 bases. The CDR3 spans 16 residues. Trimming cost V 5 bases and J 2 bases; bases outside gene matches: 10. CDR1 WSHSY and CDR2 SAAADI come from the germline V gene. In nucleotides, the CDR3 is TGCGCCAGCAGTAACAGGGGGAGCTCTGGAAACACTGAAGCTTTCTTT. Translation: CASSNRGSSGNTEAFF.

This clonotype was seen repeatedly, ten times or more. The CDR3 protein is CASSVWLAGSTDTQYF. The CDR3 bases are TGTGCCAGCAGCGTATGGCTAGCGGGCAGCACAGATACGCAGTATTTT. The rearrangement uses TRBV9 and TRBJ2-3, with 8 bases identical to TRBD2. J gave up 0 bases and V 1 base, and 4 bases lay outside the gene matches. From germline, CDR1 is SGDLS and CDR2 YYNGEE. The CDR3 contains 16 residues.

This chain connects TRBV11-2 to TRBJ2-3; 8 bases align to TRBD1. The CDR3 spans 16 residues. V shed 4 bases and J 3 bases; nucleotides not matched to a gene: 9. The germline V gene has CDR1 SGHAT and CDR2 FQNNGV. CDR3 residues: CASSSGGGMGTDTQYF. The CDR3, as DNA: TGTGCCAGCAGCTCAGGGGGCGGGATGGGGACAGATACGCAGTATTTT.

This clonotype was seen more than once but under ten times. This chain's CDR3 is CASSLGLAGGIGADTQYF. The CDR3 DNA follows: TGTGCCAGCAGCCTAGGACTAGCGGGAGGAATTGGCGCAGATACGCAGTATTTT. V usage is TRBV3-1 and J usage is TRBJ2-3, with 14 positions matching TRBD2. Trimming cost V 4 bases and J 4 bases; bases outside gene matches: 10. The CDR3 is 18 residues long. Germline CDR1 and CDR2: LGHDT and YNNKEL (reference sequence).

This clonotype has a count of ten or more. The rearrangement joins TRBV20-1 to TRBJ1-2; D is uncertain. Trimming stripped 3 bases from V and 4 bases from J, with 9 bases between. The CDR3 sequence is 12 residues long. CDR1 is DFQATT, CDR2 SNEGSKA, per germline (reference sequence). For the CDR3, the DNA is TGCAGTGCTAGGGGCAGCACCTATGGCTACACCTTC. This translates into CSARGSTYGYTF.

This clonotype was found many times. The rearrangement uses TRBV5-1 and TRBJ2-3, with D uncertain. V was clipped by 2 bases and J by 14 bases, with 12 bases between them. Germline CDR1 SGHRS, CDR2 YFSETQ. This CDR3 comprises 11 residues. The CDR3 region is CASSFQDGLYF. The CDR3 bases are TGCGCCAGCAGCTTTCAGGACGGGCTGTATTTT. The full variable domain, rest sourced from reference TRBV5-1 and TRBJ2-3, is KAGVTQTPRYLIKTRGQQVTLSCSPISGHRSVSWYQQTPGQGLQFLFEYFSETQRNKGNFPGRFSGRQFSNSRSEMNVSTLELGDSALYLCASSFQDGLYFGPGTRLTVL.

Worth noting for this clonotype: One end of the junction is discordant with germline, which a read error may explain. The chain links TRBV20-1 to TRBJ2-6; 9 bases are shared with TRBD1. Per germline, CDR1 DFQATT and CDR2 SNEGSKA (reference sequence). CDR3 size: 14 residues. The CDR3 DNA reads as TGCAGCTCGTCGACAGGGGGTGGGGCCACCGTCCTGACTTTC. It translates to CSSSTGGGATVLTF.

In its sample, this clonotype was seen many times. The rearrangement links TRBV7-6 to TRBJ2-7, with 13 bases lining up with TRBD2. V lost 3 bases, J lost 4 bases, and 6 bases stayed unmatched. Germline V lookup: CDR1 SGHVS, CDR2 FNYEAQ. CDR3 length: 16 amino acids. Here the CDR3 DNA reads TGTGCCAGCAGCTTTCCACCGGGACTAGCGGGATACGAGCAGTACTTC. Amino acid sequence: CASSFPPGLAGYEQYF.

The genes are TRBV6-2 or TRBV6-3 and TRBJ2-4; no definite D call. V gave up 0 bases and J gave up 3 bases, with 9 bases separating them. CDR1 MNHEY and CDR2 SVGEGT come from the germline V gene. The CDR3 contains 15 residues. The DNA for the CDR3 is TGTGCCAGCAGTTACTCGACCCGAGGCAAAAACATTCAGTACTTC. It encodes CASSYSTRGKNIQYF.

This clonotype was detected a few times. V usage is TRBV5-1 and J usage is TRBJ2-5; D is uncertain. V lost 7 bases to trimming and J lost 5 bases, with 21 bases between them. This CDR3 comprises 15 residues. The germline gives CDR1 SGHRS, CDR2 YFSETQ. The CDR3 region is CASSMGSTADETQYF. CDR3 DNA: TGCGCCAGCTCAATGGGGTCGACTGCAGACGAGACCCAGTACTTC. Full variable domain (missing parts from reference TRBV5-1 and TRBJ2-5): KAGVTQTPRYLIKTRGQQVTLSCSPISGHRSVSWYQQTPGQGLQFLFEYFSETQRNKGNFPGRFSGRQFSNSRSEMNVSTLELGDSALYLCASSMGSTADETQYFGPGTRLLVL.

This clonotype has ten or more counts. J is TRBJ2-7 and V is TRBV5-1; possibly TRBD2 for D (6 bases). Germline V gives CDR1 SGHRS, CDR2 YFSETQ. The V and J ends lost 2 bases and 0 bases respectively, with 9 bases between them. This CDR3 spans 14 amino acids. The DNA of the CDR3 is TGCGCCAGCAGCTTCTCTAGCGCCTCCTACGAGCAGTACTTC. It specifies CASSFSSASYEQYF. Supplemented by reference TRBV5-1 and TRBJ2-7, the full variable domain reads KAGVTQTPRYLIKTRGQQVTLSCSPISGHRSVSWYQQTPGQGLQFLFEYFSETQRNKGNFPGRFSGRQFSNSRSEMNVSTLELGDSALYLCASSFSSASYEQYFGPGTRLTVT.

The sample holds many counts of this clonotype. The chain combines TRBV4-2 with TRBJ2-5; TRBD2 aligns across 12 bases. The junction had 3 bases not matched to a gene; V was cut back by 3 bases and J by 4 bases. CDR1 and CDR2 (germline): LGHNA, YNFKEQ. CDR3 size: 15 residues. The DNA for the CDR3 is TGTGCCAGCAGCCATGGACTAGCGGGATCAGAGACCCAGTACTTC. Translation: CASSHGLAGSETQYF.

V is TRBV6-5 and J is TRBJ1-1; 9 nucleotides agree with TRBD1. Germline assignment: CDR1 MNHEY and CDR2 SVGAGI. The V gene end was trimmed by 4 bases and the J gene end by 5 bases; junction bases not matched to a gene: 5. This CDR3 is 14 amino acids long. The DNA of the CDR3 is TGTGCCAGCAGTTGGGGACAGGGTGAAACTGAAGCTTTCTTT. This sequence encodes CASSWGQGETEAFF.

This clonotype was detected only a few times. This may come from a read error, since a much larger clone is one base off. This chain uses TRBV7-2 with TRBJ2-5, with TRBD2 matching over 14 bases. CDR1 and CDR2 (germline): SGHTA, FQGNSA. The CDR3 is made up of 17 amino acids. CDR3 residues: CASSFRLAGGFQEPQYF. The CDR3 DNA follows: TGTGCCAGCAGCTTCAGACTAGCGGGAGGGTTTCAAGAGCCCCAGTACTTC.

This clonotype was counted only a few times. A much larger clone differs by one base, so this may be a read error. The chain couples TRBV20-1 to TRBJ2-7; D could derive from TRBD1 or TRBD2 (6 bases each). The germline V gene has CDR1 DFQATT and CDR2 SNEGSKA (reference sequence). With 2 bases removed from V and 6 bases from J, the gap between germline ends came to 17 bases. CDR3 size: 14 residues. The CDR3 DNA reads as TGCAGTGCTAGATTCAGCGCAGGGGACTCCGAGCAGTACTTC. It specifies CSARFSAGDSEQYF.

This clonotype appeared many times. The chain has TRBV5-8 and TRBJ1-2; TRBD1 matches at 8 bases. The CDR3 spans 15 residues. In germline, CDR1 is SGHTS, CDR2 YDEGEE. Losses at the gene ends were 4 bases for V and 8 bases for J; bases not matched to a gene: 13. CDR3 amino acids: CASSEEPDRVRGYTF. Written as DNA, the CDR3 is TGTGCCAGCAGCGAGGAGCCGGACAGGGTGAGAGGCTACACCTTC.

This clonotype has more than one count but fewer than ten. Because the CDR3 is missing its conserved closing phenylalanine or tryptophan, this is likely a read error. The chain combines TRBV4-1 with TRBJ1-5; 9 bases agree with TRBD1. CDR3 length: 15 amino acids. V trimming: 5 bases; J trimming: 4 bases; junction bases outside the gene matches: 6. The germline V gene has CDR1 MGHRA and CDR2 YSYEKL. The CDR3: CASSYGQGRNQPQHL. Written as DNA, the CDR3 is TGCGCCAGCAGCTACGGACAGGGGCGAAATCAGCCCCAGCATCTT.